The 17 T cell receptor beta chains in this list originate from one sample, sequenced in a study of blood T cells in healthy people across ages. A second PCR of roughly 7 to 11 cycles used a sample-barcoded 5' primer and a J-beta primer mix. TCRdb processed the 5' RACE reads anew with MiXCR; each CDR3 protein has one entry. The sample has about 1.7 million distinct CDR3 sequences; 28% are singletons. The sample comprised blood. The receptors were sampled from a woman aged 30 to 39 in good health.

A word on this clonotype: At one end, the junction sequence differs from germline, possibly due to a read error. This sequence joins TRBV6-5 and TRBJ1-2; weak D call: TRBD1 (5 bases). The germline V gene has CDR1 MNHEY and CDR2 SVGAGI. The CDR3 is 16 residues long. The CDR3 coding sequence is TGTGCCAGCAGTTACTCGTCAGGGCCAGGGAGCTATGGCTGCACCTTC. Its translation is CASSYSSGPGSYGCTF.

This chain connects TRBV2 to TRBJ2-7, with a weak D call TRBD1 (7 bases). Trimming left V 7 bases short and J 3 bases short, with 10 bases between. The germline V gene has CDR1 SNHLY and CDR2 FYNNEI. CDR3 length: 12 residues. Here the CDR3 reads CASTRGVYEQYF. CDR3 nucleotide sequence: TGTGCCAGCACCAGGGGGGTCTACGAGCAGTACTTC.

The rearrangement links TRBV24-1 to TRBJ2-2; 11 bases fit TRBD1. The CDR3 totals 16 residues. V lost 4 bases to trimming and J lost 5 bases; unmatched junction nucleotides: 5. CDR1 and CDR2 (germline): KGHDR, SFDVKD. CDR3 in DNA: TGTGCCACCAGTGACCCCGGGACAGGGGGAACCGGGGAGCTGTTTTTT. Translated, it gives CATSDPGTGGTGELFF.

The sample holds many counts of this clonotype. The V call is TRBV6-5, the J call TRBJ2-7; D is perhaps TRBD1 (6 bases). Germline CDR1 MNHEY, CDR2 SVGAGI. With 5 bases removed from V and 5 bases from J, the gap between germline ends came to 16 bases. This CDR3 contains 14 residues. CDR3 loop: CASSPPGRGHEQYF. The CDR3 DNA reads as TGTGCCAGCAGTCCTCCAGGCAGGGGCCACGAGCAGTACTTC.

The V gene is TRBV10-3, the J gene TRBJ2-7, with TRBD2 matching over 12 bases. Germline CDR1 is ENHRY and CDR2 is SYGVKD. J was trimmed by 7 bases and V by 11 bases; bases with no gene match: 12. This CDR3 comprises 14 residues. This CDR3 reads CAAEGGLAGSEQYF. Here the CDR3 DNA reads TGTGCCGCCGAGGGGGGACTAGCGGGCAGTGAGCAGTACTTC.

A few counts support this clonotype. V gene TRBV30 combines with J gene TRBJ2-2, with a weak D call TRBD1 (6 bases). The CDR3 loop spans 14 amino acids. V gave up 8 bases and J gave up 1 base, with 14 bases separating them. The V gene's germline CDR1 is GTSNPN and CDR2 SVGIG (reference sequence). The CDR3 DNA follows: TGTGCCGGCACTTGGACAGTGAACACCGGGGAGCTGTTTTTT. Translating gives CAGTWTVNTGELFF.

The sample holds many counts of this clonotype. The gene calls are TRBV11-2 and TRBJ2-7; no clear D. Trimming pared 2 bases from V and 4 bases from J, leaving 12 bases between. The V gene's germline CDR1 is SGHAT and CDR2 FQNNGV. The CDR3 contains 14 residues. The CDR3: CASSLSGLGYEQYF. CDR3 bases: TGTGCCAGCAGCTTATCGGGCTTAGGATACGAGCAGTACTTC.

In regard to this clonotype: At one of its ends the junction is not consistent with the germline gene, which may arise from a read error. This chain connects TRBV29-1 to TRBJ1-4; 8 nucleotides agree with TRBD1. CDR3 length: 14 amino acids. CDR1 SQVTM and CDR2 ANQGSEA come from the germline V gene. CDR3 nucleotide sequence: TGCAGCGTGGCCCGGACAGGGTTCAATGAAAAACCGTTTTTT. Its translation is CSVARTGFNEKPFF.

This chain uses TRBV2 with TRBJ2-2, with D possibly matching TRBD1 (6 bases). V was clipped by 8 bases and J by 3 bases, with 10 bases between them. This CDR3 spans 13 amino acids. Germline V lookup: CDR1 SNHLY, CDR2 FYNNEI. This CDR3 reads CASGAGDTGELFF. The DNA of the CDR3 is TGTGCCAGCGGGGCAGGGGACACCGGGGAGCTGTTTTTT.

This chain uses TRBV5-1 with TRBJ2-7, with D perhaps matching TRBD2 (5 bases). The V gene lost 2 bases and the J gene lost 5 bases, with 11 bases spanning the gap. This CDR3 comprises 13 residues. Germline CDR1 SGHRS, CDR2 YFSETQ. The CDR3 region is CASSFPPGDEQYF. CDR3 coding DNA: TGCGCCAGCAGCTTCCCACCCGGGGACGAGCAGTACTTC.

Details on this clonotype: The conserved final phenylalanine or tryptophan is absent from the CDR3, which likely points to a read error. The chain employs TRBV29-1 and TRBJ2-4; TRBD2 agrees at 9 bases. Per the germline V gene, CDR1 is SQVTM and CDR2 is ANQGSEA. This CDR3 has 15 amino acids. Trimming cost V 6 bases and J 13 bases; bases outside gene matches: 19. This CDR3 is CSVVTKGLAYNEQYL. In DNA form, the CDR3 reads TGCAGCGTGGTGACCAAGGGACTAGCTTACAATGAGCAGTACTTA.

The CDR3 region is CASSSAPARLAGDVVETQYF. The CDR3 DNA sequence: TGTGCCAGCAGCTCCGCCCCGGCACGACTAGCGGGGGACGTTGTAGAGACCCAGTACTTC. The chain joins TRBV7-6 to TRBJ2-5, with TRBD2 matching over 12 bases. This CDR3 contains 20 residues. Losses at the gene ends were 4 bases for V and 4 bases for J; bases not matched to a gene: 19. Germline V gives CDR1 SGHVS, CDR2 FNYEAQ.

This clonotype was counted only a few times. The chain employs TRBV6-1 and TRBJ2-3; the match to TRBD1 covers 8 bases. Germline V gene data show CDR1 as MNHNS and CDR2 as SASEGT. CDR3 length: 15 amino acids. With 5 bases clipped from V and 4 bases from J, the junction kept 8 bases outside the gene matches. DNA for the CDR3: TGTGCCAGCAGTCAGGGGGCGACCCAACCAGATACGCAGTATTTT. Encoded protein: CASSQGATQPDTQYF.

This clonotype was detected a few times. The chain employs TRBV20-1 and TRBJ2-3, with D perhaps TRBD1 (6 bases). There are 15 residues in the CDR3. Germline V gene lookup returns CDR1 DFQATT and CDR2 SNEGSKA (reference sequence). Trimming took 4 bases from V and 2 from J, leaving 16 bases between them. The CDR3 region is CSAIHRDTLTDTQYF. The CDR3 DNA reads TGCAGTGCTATCCACCGGGACACGCTCACAGATACGCAGTATTTT.

In this sample, this clonotype turned up a few times. The chain combines TRBV5-1 with TRBJ2-1; tentatively, D is TRBD1 or TRBD2 (5 bases each). V was trimmed by 0 bases and J by 6 bases, leaving 19 bases between them. The germline gives CDR1 SGHRS, CDR2 YFSETQ. The CDR3 runs to 17 residues. CDR3 coding DNA: TGCGCCAGCAGCTTGGTGGGGGAAAGGGTGACTGGCAATGAGCAGTTCTTC. Translation: CASSLVGERVTGNEQFF.

This clonotype occurred a few times. The J gene is TRBJ2-5, the V gene TRBV24-1; D tentatively reads TRBD1 or TRBD2 (5 bases each). Trimming removed 3 bases from V and 4 bases from J, with 17 bases in between. The length of the CDR3 is 16 residues. In germline, CDR1 is KGHDR, CDR2 SFDVKD. This CDR3 is CATSDPGDLLGETQYF. The CDR3 nucleotides are TGTGCCACCAGTGATCCCGGGGACCTCCTTGGAGAGACCCAGTACTTC.

This clonotype was detected a few times. The chain carries TRBV27 and TRBJ2-7, with 9 bases matching TRBD1. The trim removed 2 bases at V and 5 bases at J, leaving 10 bases unmatched. This CDR3 contains 16 residues. Germline V lookup: CDR1 MNHEY, CDR2 SMNVEV (reference sequence). In DNA form, the CDR3 reads TGTGCCAGCAGTTTAGAAGGGACAGGGTTAGTCAACGAGCAGTACTTC. This gives the protein CASSLEGTGLVNEQYF.